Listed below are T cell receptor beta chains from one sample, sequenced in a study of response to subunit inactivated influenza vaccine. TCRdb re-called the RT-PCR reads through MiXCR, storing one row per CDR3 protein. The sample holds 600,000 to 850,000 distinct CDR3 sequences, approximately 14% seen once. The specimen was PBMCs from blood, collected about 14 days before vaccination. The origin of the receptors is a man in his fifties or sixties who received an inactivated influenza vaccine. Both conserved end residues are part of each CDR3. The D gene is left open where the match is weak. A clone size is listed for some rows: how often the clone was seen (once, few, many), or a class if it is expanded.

CASSGGTSGTDTQYF | TGTGCCAGCAGCGGCGGGACTAGCGGCACAGATACGCAGTATTTT | few | TRBJ2-3 | TRBV11-1 | TRBD2
CATSDSAGSSYNEQFF | TGTGCCACCAGTGATTCCGCGGGAAGCTCCTACAATGAGCAGTTCTTC | . | TRBJ2-1 | TRBV24-1 | .
CASSLQQITDTQYF | TGCGCCAGCAGCTTGCAACAGATCACAGATACGCAGTATTTT | . | TRBJ2-3 | TRBV5-1 | .
CASSLADVSKETQYF | TGTGCCAGCAGCTTAGCCGATGTTTCCAAAGAGACCCAGTACTTC | . | TRBJ2-5 | TRBV7-8 | .
CAISDRSGGAPGTDTQYF | TGTGCCATCAGTGATCGCAGCGGGGGGGCCCCCGGCACAGATACGCAGTATTTT | few | TRBJ2-3 | TRBV10-3 | TRBD2
CASSGSLTLNTGELFF | TGTGCCAGCAGCGGTAGCCTCACCCTTAACACCGGGGAGCTGTTTTTT | few | TRBJ2-2 | TRBV9 | .
CASITVRLRYEQYF | TGTGCCAGCATAACAGTCCGTCTTCGCTACGAGCAGTACTTC | . | TRBJ2-7 | TRBV27 | .
CAISENHRSDSGANVLTF | TGTGCCATCAGTGAGAACCACAGATCCGACTCTGGGGCCAACGTCCTGACTTTC | few | TRBJ2-6 | TRBV10-3 | .
CASSEAASGYTF | TGTGCCAGCAGTGAAGCCGCTAGTGGCTACACCTTC | few | TRBJ1-2 | TRBV2 | .
CASSLRWGSGTNEQFF | TGCGCCAGCAGCTTGAGGTGGGGTAGCGGGACTAATGAGCAGTTCTTC | few | TRBJ2-1 | TRBV5-1 | TRBD2
CASSPPGGDTQYF | TGTGCCAGCTCACCACCTGGGGGGGATACGCAGTATTTT | many | TRBJ2-3 | TRBV18 | .
CAISEAWGAASYGYTF | TGTGCCATCAGTGAGGCGTGGGGGGCAGCTAGCTATGGCTACACCTTC | few | TRBJ1-2 | TRBV10-3 | .
CASSENTASNYEQYF | TGTGCCAGCAGTGAAAACACGGCATCTAACTACGAGCAGTACTTC | few | TRBJ2-7 | TRBV6-1 | .
CASSRTSRTDTQYF | TGTGCCAGCAGCCGGACTAGCCGCACAGATACGCAGTATTTT | many | TRBJ2-3 | TRBV3-1 | TRBD2
CSAGTNSYNEQFF | TGCAGTGCGGGGACTAACTCCTACAATGAGCAGTTCTTC | . | TRBJ2-1 | TRBV20-1 | TRBD2
CSVVGLAGQETQYF | TGCAGCGTTGTGGGACTAGCGGGCCAAGAGACCCAGTACTTC | . | TRBJ2-5 | TRBV29-1 | TRBD2
CASSLAGIGDQPQHF | TGTGCCAGCAGCTTAGCGGGTATTGGGGATCAGCCCCAGCATTTT | . | TRBJ1-5 | TRBV7-8 | .
CASSNSYNEQFF | TGCGCCAGCAGCAACTCCTACAATGAGCAGTTCTTC | many | TRBJ2-1 | TRBV5-1 | .
CASSLRLRMNTEAFF | TGTGCCAGCAGCTTGCGCCTTCGCATGAACACTGAAGCTTTCTTT | . | TRBJ1-1 | TRBV5-6 | .
CASKRQATYNEQFF | TGCGCCAGCAAGAGACAGGCGACCTACAATGAGCAGTTCTTC | few | TRBJ2-1 | TRBV4-1 | .
CATSREVGLYEQYF | TGTGCCACCAGCAGAGAGGTAGGCTTGTACGAGCAGTACTTC | . | TRBJ2-7 | TRBV15 | .
CASSQDRLAPQYF | TGCGCCAGCAGCCAAGACCGGCTAGCGCCGCAGTATTTT | . | TRBJ2-3 | TRBV4-3 | .
CASSEQGRSQETQYF | TGTGCCAGCTCCGAACAGGGAAGGAGTCAAGAGACCCAGTACTTC | . | TRBJ2-5 | TRBV18 | .
CASSYSGWGSNQPQHF | TGTGCCAGCAGTTACTCTGGGTGGGGTAGCAATCAGCCCCAGCATTTT | few | TRBJ1-5 | TRBV6-2/TRBV6-3 | .
CCARDALLDSGHYGYTF | TGCTGTGCTAGAGATGCCTTGCTGGACAGCGGTCACTATGGCTACACCTTC | . | TRBJ1-2 | TRBV20-1 | .
CASSLDGRAGEQYF | TGTGCCAGCAGTTTGGACGGGAGGGCCGGCGAGCAGTACTTC | . | TRBJ2-7 | TRBV12-3/TRBV12-4 | TRBD2
CASSSVGGLNTGELFF | TGTGCCAGCAGCTCCGTGGGGGGACTCAACACCGGGGAGCTGTTTTTT | few | TRBJ2-2 | TRBV11-2 | .
CASSVGQTLTGEFF | TGTGCCAGCAGTGTTGGACAGACGCTTACCGGGGAGTTCTTC | few | TRBJ2-1 | TRBV12-3/TRBV12-4 | .
CASSQTGGTYEQFF | TGCGCCAGCAGCCAGACAGGGGGCACGTATGAGCAGTTCTTC | many | TRBJ2-1 | TRBV4-3 | TRBD1
CASSLDVGKAFF | TGTGCCAGCAGTTTAGATGTAGGGAAAGCTTTCTTT | few | TRBJ1-1 | TRBV12-3/TRBV12-4 | .
CSASAGLTQYF | TGCAGTGCATCAGCCGGACTCACCCAGTACTTC | . | TRBJ2-5 | TRBV20-1 | .
CAWSPRFLGRESYEQYF | TGTGCCTGGAGTCCTCGCTTCCTAGGGCGGGAATCCTACGAGCAGTACTTC | . | TRBJ2-7 | TRBV30 | .
CASAKGQGEPQHF | TGTGCCAGCGCCAAAGGGCAGGGTGAGCCCCAGCATTTT | many | TRBJ1-5 | TRBV12-3/TRBV12-4 | .
CASSLRVRTGGIYEQYF | TGTGCCAGCAGTTTAAGGGTTCGGACAGGGGGTATCTACGAGCAGTACTTC | . | TRBJ2-7 | TRBV27 | TRBD1
CSARGQANSEAFF | TGCAGTGCTAGAGGGCAGGCCAACTCCGAAGCTTTCTTT | . | TRBJ1-1 | TRBV20-1 | .
CATSRDSYQPQHF | TGTGCCACCAGCAGAGATAGTTATCAGCCCCAGCATTTT | few | TRBJ1-5 | TRBV15 | .
CASAMGEETQYF | TGCGCCAGCGCGATGGGGGAAGAGACCCAGTACTTC | few | TRBJ2-5 | TRBV5-1 | .
CAISESPGTGDGYTF | TGTGCCATCAGTGAGTCCCCCGGGACAGGGGATGGCTACACCTTC | . | TRBJ1-2 | TRBV10-3 | TRBD1
CASSIASAETQYF | TGTGCCAGTAGTATAGCTAGCGCCGAGACCCAGTACTTC | . | TRBJ2-5 | TRBV19 | .
CAISRRHPGLAVKETQYF | TGTGCCATCAGCAGACGACACCCGGGACTAGCCGTAAAAGAGACCCAGTACTTC | few | TRBJ2-5 | TRBV10-3 | TRBD2